This T cell receptor (beta chain) was obtained from a study of T cell repertoires in cytomegalovirus infection. TCRdb reanalysed the reads using MiXCR and keeps one entry per CDR3 protein. The data contain about 27,000 distinct CDR3 sequences, approximately 18% of them singletons. This clonotype was observed a few times. As yet, its antigen is unknown. The TCR originated in a human donor in good health (CMV status not recorded). Some clones in this sample may be carry-over from other donors' samples. Sequenced here: CD8+ T cells from cultured PBMCs, sampled from culture after CMV antigen stimulation.

CDR3 loop: CASSSTEFYEQYF. The CDR3 DNA is TGTGCCAGCTCCAGCACGGAGTTCTACGAGCAGTACTTC. This chain uses TRBV9 with TRBJ2-7; D is ambiguous. V was cut by 7 bases and J by 3 bases, with 14 bases left in between. The CDR3 sequence is 13 residues long. The germline CDR1 and CDR2 sequences are SGDLS and YYNGEE. Based on the CDR3 plus reference TRBV9 and TRBJ2-7, the full variable domain is DSGVTQTPKHLITATGQRVTLRCSPRSGDLSVYWYQQSLDQGLQFLIQYYNGEERAKGNILERFSAQQFPDLHSELNLSSLELGDSALYFCASSSTEFYEQYFGPGTRLTVT.